This passage covers 16 T cell receptor beta chains from one sample sequenced in a study of T cell responses to AZD1222 COVID-19 vaccine. Profiled with immunoSEQ multiplex PCR; TCRdb holds only in-frame clones, not every one. The sample carries about 130,000 clones, just over 90% recorded once. Sequenced here: peripheral blood, sampled on day 0 of AZD1222 vaccination. Receptors were obtained from an adult in good health.

The chain employs TRBV19 and TRBJ1-4; 9 nucleotides match TRBD1. The CDR3 spans 14 residues. Germline-derived CDR1 and CDR2 are LNHDA and SQIVND (reference sequence). The trim removed 5 bases at V and 8 bases at J, leaving 6 bases unmatched. CDR3 amino acids: CASSVDRGGEKLFF. As DNA, the CDR3 is TGTGCCAGTAGTGTGGACAGGGGCGGGGAAAAACTGTTTTTT.

Comment on this clone: Sequence at one end of the junction differs from germline and may be a read error. V gene TRBV28 combines with J gene TRBJ1-1; 7 nucleotides line up with TRBD1. This CDR3 is built from 14 residues. The germline CDR1 and CDR2 sequences are MDHEN and SYDVKM. The CDR3 DNA sequence: TGTGCCAGCAGTTTACTGGCCAGGGGGGAAGAAGGTTTCTTT. Translated, it gives CASSLLARGEEGFF.

This chain connects TRBV7-2 to TRBJ1-3, with D possibly matching TRBD1 (5 bases). V shed 2 bases and J shed 1 base, with 18 bases lying between them. The CDR3 consists of 18 residues. Germline V gene lookup returns CDR1 SGHTA and CDR2 FQGNSA. CDR3 bases: TGTGCCAGCAGCTTAACACGTTGGCAGGGCATTTCTGGAAACACCATATATTTT. It specifies CASSLTRWQGISGNTIYF.

The J gene is TRBJ2-7, the V gene TRBV4-2; 11 bases agree with TRBD2. V was pared by 4 bases and J by 2 bases, with 4 bases of the junction left unmatched. Germline CDR1 and CDR2: LGHNA and YNFKEQ. This CDR3 is built from 15 residues. CDR3 region: CASSLVGLAAYEQYF. For the CDR3, the DNA is TGTGCCAGCAGCCTCGTGGGACTAGCGGCCTACGAGCAGTACTTC.

This clone was recorded only once. The CDR3 nucleotides are TGCGCCAGCAGCATCCCCGGGACAGGGGGCGATGGCTACACCTTC. It is translated as CASSIPGTGGDGYTF. The chain carries TRBV5-1 and TRBJ1-2, with TRBD1 matching over 12 bases. CDR1 and CDR2 (germline): SGHRS, YFSETQ. V dropped 4 bases and J dropped 6; count of bases not matched to a gene: 7. The CDR3 extends over 15 amino acids.

This chain uses TRBV11-2 with TRBJ1-6; 7 bases match TRBD1. Germline CDR1 is SGHAT and CDR2 is FQNNGV. This CDR3 spans 16 amino acids. Trimming removed 5 bases from V and 0 bases from J; junction bases left unmatched: 4. The DNA of the CDR3 is TGTGCCAGCAGCCGGGGACAGAACTCCTATAATTCACCCCTCCACTTT. It encodes CASSRGQNSYNSPLHF.

J is TRBJ1-2 and V is TRBV7-2, with TRBD1 matching 11 bases. Germline values: CDR1 SGHTA, CDR2 FQGNSA. This CDR3 comprises 14 residues. V trimming: 11 bases; J trimming: 1 base; junction bases outside the gene matches: 6. CDR3 sequence reads: CAGGQGANNYGYTF. The CDR3 DNA follows: TGTGCCGGCGGACAGGGGGCTAATAACTATGGCTACACCTTC.

Concerning this clone: The sample has other DNA sequences that encode this CDR3 too. The chain has TRBV29-1 and TRBJ2-3; D is ambiguous. The CDR3 runs to 12 residues. Germline CDR1 is SQVTM and CDR2 is ANQGSEA. With 4 bases removed from V and 0 bases from J, the gap between germline ends came to 5 bases. CDR3 nucleotide sequence: TGCAGCGTTGCCGGCAGCACAGATACGCAGTATTTT. It encodes CSVAGSTDTQYF.

This clone was picked up one time. The genes are TRBV7-2 and TRBJ1-2, with D unresolved. Germline CDR1 and CDR2: SGHTA and FQGNSA. V dropped 1 base and J dropped 2 bases, with 8 bases sitting between them. The CDR3 sequence is 14 residues long. The CDR3 sequence: CASSLVWLNYGYTF. The CDR3 DNA follows: TGTGCCAGCAGCTTAGTATGGCTCAACTATGGCTACACCTTC. Variable domain in full (rest from reference TRBV7-2 and TRBJ1-2): GAGVSQSPSNKVTEKGKDVELRCDPISGHTALYWYRQSLGQGLEFLIYFQGNSAPDKSGLPSDRFSAERTGGSVSTLTIQRTQQEDSAVYLCASSLVWLNYGYTFGSGTRLTVV.

The chain carries TRBV6-5 and TRBJ2-7; 13 nucleotides line up with TRBD2. The CDR3 is 14 residues long. The germline gives CDR1 MNHEY, CDR2 SVGAGI. V lost 2 bases, J lost 5 bases, and 0 bases stayed unmatched. CDR3 sequence reads: CASSYGLAGDEQYF. In DNA form, the CDR3 reads TGTGCCAGCAGTTACGGACTAGCGGGGGACGAGCAGTACTTC.

The chain combines TRBV24-1 with TRBJ1-5; 9 nucleotides align to TRBD1. Trimming removed 0 bases from V and 8 bases from J; junction bases left unmatched: 1. CDR1 is KGHDR and CDR2 is SFDVKD in the germline V gene. The CDR3 has 14 residues. DNA for the CDR3: TGTGCCACCAGTGATTTGACAGGGGGCGAGCCCCAGCATTTT. It is translated as CATSDLTGGEPQHF.

The chain recombines TRBV5-4 with TRBJ1-1, with 8 bases fitting TRBD1. The CDR3 is 15 amino acids. CDR1 and CDR2 (germline): SGHNT, YYREEE (reference sequence). The V segment lost 4 bases and the J segment 5 bases; nucleotides outside the gene matches: 10. The CDR3 bases are TGTGCCAGCAGCAGCGGACAGGGATGGAGGACTGAAGCTTTCTTT. It translates to CASSSGQGWRTEAFF.

The V call is TRBV13, the J call TRBJ1-1; 9 nucleotides agree with TRBD1. Trimming took 5 bases from V and 3 from J; bases not matched to a gene: 4. There are 14 residues in the CDR3. Germline assignment: CDR1 PRHDT and CDR2 FYEKMQ (reference sequence). CDR3 in DNA: TGTGCCAGCAGCCCGACAGGGGGATACACTGAAGCTTTCTTT. It codes for CASSPTGGYTEAFF.

The chain uses TRBV7-2 and TRBJ2-7; 7 bases align to TRBD1. After removal of 1 base from V and 2 bases from J, the junction contained 5 bases not matched to a gene. CDR3 length: 15 residues. Per the germline V gene, CDR1 is SGHTA and CDR2 is FQGNSA. CDR3 DNA: TGTGCCAGCAGCTTAGGACAGGGACCTACCTACGAGCAGTACTTC. Translating it yields CASSLGQGPTYEQYF.

CDR3: CASSQLPDQPQHF. The CDR3 DNA sequence: TGCGCCAGCAGCCAACTACCCGATCAGCCCCAGCATTTT. V is TRBV4-3 and J is TRBJ1-5; D gene uncertain. V dropped 2 bases and J dropped 5 bases, with 7 bases sitting between them. Germline values: CDR1 LGHNA, CDR2 YSLEER. This CDR3 is built from 13 residues.

This clone showed up just once. The V gene is TRBV28, the J gene TRBJ1-2; 7 nucleotides align to TRBD1. The CDR3 is 15 residues long. Trimming removed 4 bases from V and 3 bases from J; junction bases left unmatched: 8. Germline V CDR1 and CDR2: MDHEN, SYDVKM. The CDR3 loop reads CASSWGSGTDYGYTF. Here the CDR3 DNA reads TGTGCCAGCAGTTGGGGCTCCGGGACAGACTATGGCTACACCTTC.